A selection of T cell receptor beta chains follows, all from one sample in a study of T cells in localized non-small cell lung cancer. TCRdb's table, derived via immunoSEQ multiplex PCR, lists solely in-frame clones and lacks some. The repertoire holds 20,000 to 30,000 clones, less than 90% seen once, with about 14% in the top ten. The source was peripheral blood, collected before any cancer treatment. Receptor source: a female donor older than 55 with stage I lung adenocarcinoma. Both conserved end residues are part of each CDR3. The D gene is left open where the match is weak. Only some rows state a clone size, as once, few, many or a class for expanded clones.

CDR3,DNA,size,D,V,J
CASGLNGYTF,TGTGCTAGTGGTTTGAATGGCTACACCTTC,.,.,TRBV12-5,TRBJ1-2
CSVEETAGETQYF,TGCAGCGTCGAAGAGACAGCCGGAGAGACCCAGTACTTC,.,.,TRBV29-1,TRBJ2-5
CASSLLILSQETQYF,TGTGCCAGCAGCTTATTAATCCTCTCGCAAGAGACCCAGTACTTC,.,.,TRBV7-9,TRBJ2-5
CASSTGDRGTGELFF,TGCGCCAGCAGCACTGGCGACAGGGGAACCGGGGAGCTGTTTTTT,few,TRBD1,TRBV5-1,TRBJ2-2
CSAPWGGEGNQPQHF,TGCAGCGCCCCGTGGGGGGGCGAGGGCAATCAGCCCCAGCATTTT,.,.,TRBV29-1,TRBJ1-5
CASSDRPGLARGLGEQYF,TGTGCCAGCAGTGATAGACCGGGACTAGCGAGAGGATTGGGCGAGCAGTACTTC,.,TRBD2,TRBV6-1,TRBJ2-7
CASSLYGDGTDTQYF,TGCGCCAGCAGCTTGTACGGGGACGGCACAGATACGCAGTATTTT,.,.,TRBV5-1,TRBJ2-3
CASSLAGQGDTEAFF,TGTGCCAGCAGCTTAGCGGGACAGGGGGACACTGAAGCTTTCTTT,.,TRBD1,TRBV11-3,TRBJ1-1
CASRQDSGTQYF,TGTGCCAGCAGACAGGATTCAGGGACCCAGTACTTC,.,.,TRBV11-1,TRBJ2-5
CSGTQGFGYGYTF,TGCAGCGGAACACAGGGTTTCGGCTATGGCTACACCTTC,.,.,TRBV29-1,TRBJ1-2
CATSRPEGGRDTQYF,TGTGCCACCAGCCGACCAGAGGGGGGGCGTGATACGCAGTATTTT,.,.,TRBV15,TRBJ2-3
CASSSLLLGKTRENTGELFF,TGTGCCAGCAGTTCCCTCCTTCTGGGGAAAACTAGAGAGAACACCGGGGAGCTGTTTTTT,.,.,TRBV28,TRBJ2-2
CASSLGQGVGNTEAFF,TGCGCCAGCAGCTTGGGACAGGGGGTTGGGAACACTGAAGCTTTCTTT,.,TRBD1,TRBV5-1,TRBJ1-1
CVSSPRIPNTDTQYF,TGTGTCAGCAGTCCCCGGATCCCAAACACAGATACGCAGTATTTT,.,.,TRBV27,TRBJ2-3
CASQKRGQGSNYGYTF,TGTGCCAGCCAAAAACGGGGACAGGGGTCTAACTATGGCTACACCTTC,.,TRBD1,TRBV27,TRBJ1-2
CASSLGTSGSQETQYF,TGCGCCAGCAGCTTGGGGACTAGCGGATCGCAAGAGACCCAGTACTTC,once,TRBD2,TRBV5-1,TRBJ2-5
CASSLGVYGDKSTDTQYF,TGTGCCAGCAGCTTAGGCGTATATGGGGACAAGAGCACAGATACGCAGTATTTT,.,.,TRBV11-3,TRBJ2-3
CASSMDRGGNEKLFF,TGTGCCAGCAGTATGGACAGGGGCGGGAATGAAAAACTGTTTTTT,.,TRBD1,TRBV6-5,TRBJ1-4
CASSLRTGGVGETQYF,TGTGCCAGCAGCTTGAGGACAGGGGGTGTCGGAGAGACCCAGTACTTC,.,TRBD1,TRBV5-5,TRBJ2-5
CASSLGQGATNEKLFF,TGCGCCAGCAGCTTGGGGCAGGGCGCAACTAATGAAAAACTGTTTTTT,.,.,TRBV5-1,TRBJ1-4
CASRSDLNTEAFF,TGTGCCAGCAGGTCCGATCTGAACACTGAAGCTTTCTTT,.,.,TRBV5-5,TRBJ1-1
CASSQGEGAGTLNTEAFF,TGCGCCAGCAGCCAAGGCGAAGGGGCAGGGACCCTGAACACTGAAGCTTTCTTT,.,.,TRBV4-1,TRBJ1-1
CASSQDGTAGYGYTF,TGTGCCAGCAGCCAAGATGGGACGGCCGGCTATGGCTACACCTTC,.,.,TRBV14,TRBJ1-2
CASSSGSQNTEAFF,TGTGCCAGCAGTTCGGGCAGTCAGAACACTGAAGCTTTCTTT,.,.,TRBV27,TRBJ1-1
CASSASGSRIAEQYF,TGTGCCAGCAGCGCCAGCGGGAGTCGGATCGCCGAGCAGTACTTC,.,TRBD2,TRBV7-2,TRBJ2-7
CASRQVASTDTQYF,TGTGCCAGCAGGCAGGTCGCTAGCACAGATACGCAGTATTTT,.,.,TRBV6-1,TRBJ2-3
CAWSVQVYTEAFF,TGTGCCTGGAGTGTACAAGTGTACACTGAAGCTTTCTTT,once,.,TRBV30,TRBJ1-1
CASSEIGQNWEQYF,TGTGCCAGCAGTGAGATTGGACAAAATTGGGAGCAGTACTTC,.,.,TRBV6-1,TRBJ2-7
CASSSWVGRTEAFF,TGTGCCAGCAGTTCCTGGGTCGGGCGCACTGAAGCTTTCTTT,.,.,TRBV5-6,TRBJ1-1
CASSLGYPNTEAFF,TGTGCCAGCAGCTTAGGATATCCGAACACTGAAGCTTTCTTT,few,.,TRBV11-2,TRBJ1-1
CASSKRPPGPYGYTF,TGTGCCAGCAGCAAAAGACCCCCGGGCCCCTATGGCTACACCTTC,.,.,TRBV13,TRBJ1-2
CASSPIDREETQYF,TGTGCCAGCAGCCCAATAGACAGGGAAGAGACCCAGTACTTC,.,TRBD1,TRBV14,TRBJ2-5
CASSVGGRETQYF,TGTGCCAGCAGCGTAGGGGGGCGAGAGACCCAGTACTTC,.,.,TRBV9,TRBJ2-5
CASRESRKGSTEAFF,TGTGCCAGCAGGGAGTCAAGGAAAGGGAGTACTGAAGCTTTCTTT,.,.,TRBV2,TRBJ1-1
CASSLTGGRNEKLFF,TGTGCCAGCAGCTTGACAGGGGGGAGAAATGAAAAACTGTTTTTT,few,TRBD1,TRBV7-3,TRBJ1-4
CASVDPGGSNEQYF,TGTGCCAGCGTCGACCCGGGGGGGAGCAACGAGCAGTACTTC,.,TRBD2,TRBV6-1,TRBJ2-7
CASSFNRGRDTQYF,TGTGCCAGCAGCTTTAACAGAGGGCGAGATACGCAGTATTTT,.,.,TRBV11-2,TRBJ2-3
CASSLRGQGTDTQYF,TGCGCCAGCAGCTTGAGGGGACAGGGGACAGATACGCAGTATTTT,.,TRBD1,TRBV5-1,TRBJ2-3
CASSPKPTNTEAFF,TGCGCCAGCAGCCCGAAGCCTACGAACACTGAAGCTTTCTTT,once,.,TRBV4-1,TRBJ1-1
CASGGDYGYTF,TGTGCCAGCGGGGGGGACTATGGCTACACCTTC,.,.,TRBV2,TRBJ1-2
CASRKYWSYPNNSPLHF,TGTGCCAGCAGAAAATATTGGAGTTACCCTAATAATTCACCCCTCCACTTT,few,.,TRBV16,TRBJ1-6
CASSYSARSYEQYF,TGTGCCAGCAGTTATAGCGCCCGCTCCTACGAGCAGTACTTC,.,.,TRBV6-5,TRBJ2-7
CASSAGTQSGNTIYF,TGTGCCAGCAGCGCCGGGACTCAATCTGGAAACACCATATATTTT,.,.,TRBV7-2,TRBJ1-3
CASSQSATRWGYTF,TGCGCCAGCAGTCAATCGGCAACCCGGTGGGGCTACACCTTC,.,.,TRBV23-1,TRBJ1-2
CASSLAGQASTYGYTF,TGTGCCAGCAGCTTGGCAGGGCAGGCCTCTACCTATGGCTACACCTTC,.,.,TRBV5-4,TRBJ1-2
CASSLQLNTEAFF,TGTGCCAGCAGCTTGCAGCTGAACACTGAAGCTTTCTTT,.,.,TRBV7-3,TRBJ1-1
CAISPQAGTDTQYF,TGTGCCATCAGTCCACAAGCGGGGACAGATACGCAGTATTTT,once,TRBD2,TRBV10-3,TRBJ2-3
CSVGQGQETQYF,TGCAGCGTCGGACAGGGACAAGAGACCCAGTACTTC,.,TRBD1,TRBV29-1,TRBJ2-5
CASSIQLTNYGYTF,TGTGCCAGTAGTATCCAACTCACTAACTATGGCTACACCTTC,.,.,TRBV19,TRBJ1-2
CASSSPGTVNTEAFF,TGTGCCAGCAGCTCACCCGGGACTGTGAACACTGAAGCTTTCTTT,.,.,TRBV7-2,TRBJ1-1
CSVARDRQETQYF,TGCAGCGTCGCGCGGGACAGACAAGAGACCCAGTACTTC,.,.,TRBV29-1,TRBJ2-5
CASSLTGTARTEAFF,TGTGCCAGCAGCCTCACCGGGACAGCTAGAACTGAAGCTTTCTTT,.,TRBD1,TRBV7-3,TRBJ1-1
CASSQGPNYGYTF,TGTGCCAGCAGTCAGGGACCTAACTATGGCTACACCTTC,.,.,TRBV6-6,TRBJ1-2
CASSQKGNTEAFF,TGCGCCAGCAGCCAAAAGGGTAACACTGAAGCTTTCTTT,.,.,TRBV4-1,TRBJ1-1
CASSPGRDGNQPQHF,TGTGCCAGCAGCCCCGGCAGGGATGGCAATCAGCCCCAGCATTTT,.,.,TRBV6-6,TRBJ1-5
CACHQSVNSPLHF,TGTGCCTGCCACCAGAGCGTTAATTCACCCCTCCACTTT,.,.,TRBV30,TRBJ1-6